This TCR beta chain appears in the sequencing data of a study of T cell responses to AZD1222 COVID-19 vaccine. Study-wide findings and caveats: The sample set comprised mostly white British donors with more females, and clonal diversity was possibly underestimated. Just a handful of AZD1222 recipients tested seropositive at baseline. Nearly half of spike-specific TCRs reportedly target variant regions that are unmutated in the B.1.351 and B.1.1.7 variants. Repertoires in all cases were sampled only once the peak T cell response had passed.

Here immunoSEQ multiplex PCR was the method, and the copy in TCRdb shows in-frame clones only, minus some. The sample has 90,000 to 120,000 clones; over 80% are singletons. V gave up 3 bases and J gave up 8 bases, with 10 bases separating them. The CDR3 totals 12 residues. The germline V gene has CDR1 SEHNR and CDR2 FQNEAQ (reference sequence). On this clone: Its antigen is as yet unknown.

This rearrangement joins TRBV7-9 to TRBJ1-2, with unresolved D. The sample in question was peripheral blood, obtained 28 days after the second AZD1222 dose. This receptor was taken from an adult who received the AZD1222 COVID-19 vaccine. The CDR3 sequence is CASSFGPEGYTF. The CDR3 DNA follows: TGTGCCAGCAGCTTCGGGCCAGAGGGCTACACCTTC.